Listed below are T cell receptor beta chains from one sample, sequenced in a study of neurological immune-mediated disorders. TCRdb redid the calling of the 5' RACE reads with MiXCR, one entry per CDR3 protein. Of about 62,000 distinct CDR3 sequences listed, approximately 4.6% were seen once; the top ten hold roughly 3.4%. The sequenced sample was PBMCs. The receptors were gathered from a woman in her forties or fifties with multiple sclerosis. CDR3s leave out the opening cysteine and the closing phenylalanine or tryptophan. Each record gives: V gene, CDR3 protein.

TRBV12-3/TRBV12-4	ASSAVRAMQETQY
TRBV24-1	ATSDLTDTEAF
TRBV3-1	ASSNTGGNGELF
TRBV27	ASSFQPRGGQSNEQF
TRBV29-1	SVADTGRAAYNEQF
TRBV20-1	SASSPRNLGNQPQH
TRBV6-5	ASSSLGTGDYGYT
TRBV28	ASSHRGLAGLDTQY
TRBV10-3	AITGKKEGELF
TRBV25-1	ASSAGRIYGYT
TRBV29-1	SVLTAGETQY
TRBV20-1	KIGAGRNTEAF